The 5 T cell receptor beta chains below were found in one sample sequenced in a study of T cells in Graves' hyperthyroidism and ophthalmopathy. There were TCR beta CDR3 regions amplified from RNA transcripts. The TCR CDR3 was amplified in a first-round RT-PCR using the HTBI primer set. From the multiplex PCR reads, TCRdb called clonotypes with MiXCR, one entry per CDR3 protein. This table has 350,000 to 400,000 distinct CDR3 sequences, under 20% appearing once. Material for sequencing was blood. The receptors were sampled from a young man with Graves' ophthalmopathy.

This clonotype showed up just a few times. This may stem from a read error, because a much larger clone lies one nucleotide away. The CDR3: CASQGTGDYEQYF. The DNA for the CDR3 is TGTGCCAGCCAAGGAACAGGAGACTACGAGCAGTACTTC. V usage is TRBV18 and J usage is TRBJ2-7, with D perhaps TRBD1 (5 bases). The CDR3 totals 13 residues. Trimming left V 8 bases short and J 3 bases short, with 14 bases between. Germline lookup yields CDR1 KGHSH and CDR2 LQKENI.

This clonotype has at least ten counts. The rearrangement links TRBV27 to TRBJ1-1, with D uncertain. The ends were cut back, 7 bases at V and 3 bases at J, with 12 bases in the middle. Germline CDR1 MNHEY, CDR2 SMNVEV (reference sequence). The CDR3 is 13 amino acids. DNA of the CDR3: TGTGCCAGCAATTGGAATCAGCACACTGAAGCTTTCTTT. Residues: CASNWNQHTEAFF.

This clonotype was seen once. CDR3 loop: CASSFMGSTEKLFF. The CDR3 DNA follows: TGTGCCAGCAGCTTTATGGGGTCGACGGAAAAACTGTTTTTT. The genes are TRBV7-9 and TRBJ1-4; D gene uncertain. Trimming shortened V by 3 bases and J by 8 bases, and 13 bases separated the two germline ends. In germline, CDR1 is SEHNR, CDR2 FQNEAQ (reference sequence). The CDR3 consists of 14 residues.

At least ten counts were recorded for this clonotype. The genes are TRBV6-1 and TRBJ2-7; D is unresolved. Per the germline V gene, CDR1 is MNHNS and CDR2 is SASEGT. Trimming pared 2 bases from V and 2 bases from J, leaving 13 bases between. The CDR3 consists of 15 residues. CDR3 sequence reads: CASSERVGYTYEQYF. The CDR3 DNA reads TGTGCCAGCAGTGAAAGGGTGGGATATACCTACGAGCAGTACTTC.

This clonotype was detected many times. J is TRBJ2-3 and V is TRBV7-6; D remains ambiguous. The germline CDR1 and CDR2 sequences are SGHVS and FNYEAQ. CDR3 length: 14 residues. V was shortened by 3 bases and J by 6 bases, with 13 bases between the two germline ends. CDR3 sequence (DNA): TGTGCCAGCAGCTTGGAAGGATCCACCGATACGCAGTATTTT. Protein sequence: CASSLEGSTDTQYF. The whole variable domain, remainder taken from reference TRBV7-6 and TRBJ2-3, is GAGVSQSPRYKVTKRGQDVALRCDPISGHVSLYWYRQALGQGPEFLTYFNYEAQQDKSGLPNDRFSAERPEGSISTLTIQRTEQRDSAMYRCASSLEGSTDTQYFGPGTRLTVL.